Below, 12 T cell receptor beta chains from the same sample are listed, as sequenced in a study of identical twins. One entry per CDR3 protein results from TCRdb running MiXCR on the 5' RACE reads. This table holds 200,000 to 250,000 distinct CDR3 sequences, approximately 7.1% found once. These data were likewise used in another study, on T cells expressing NK-cell markers.

Sequences were obtained from CD8+ T cells sorted from blood. The receptor set was obtained from a woman younger than 35 in good health.

This sequence joins TRBV19 and TRBJ2-5; D remains unclear. The CDR3 spans 17 residues. Trimming removed 3 bases at V and 5 bases at J, with 22 bases between. Germline V gene lookup returns CDR1 LNHDA and CDR2 SQIVND (reference sequence). The CDR3 is CASSMFPARRAEETQYF. CDR3 nucleotides: TGTGCCAGTAGTATGTTTCCCGCTCGCCGGGCTGAGGAGACCCAGTACTTC.

The chain employs TRBV19 and TRBJ2-3; the D is unclear. The V gene's germline CDR1 is LNHDA and CDR2 SQIVND (reference sequence). The CDR3 has 13 amino acids. Trimming stripped 3 bases from V and 2 bases from J, with 6 bases between. DNA of the CDR3: TGTGCCAGTAGTATGGGCACCACAGATACGCAGTATTTT. As protein: CASSMGTTDTQYF. Drawing the rest from reference TRBV19 and TRBJ2-3, the complete variable domain is DGGITQSPKYLFRKEGQNVTLSCEQNLNHDAMYWYRQDPGQGLRLIYYSQIVNDFQKGDIAEGYSVSREKKESFPLTVTSAQKNPTAFYLCASSMGTTDTQYFGPGTRLTVL.

This clonotype was seen at least ten times. The chain is built from TRBV12-3 or TRBV12-4 and TRBJ2-3; D is uncertain. V was trimmed by 5 bases and J by 2 bases, leaving 11 bases between them. The CDR3 is made up of 14 amino acids. CDR3 sequence reads: CASSPTGVTDTQYF. CDR3 nucleotides: TGTGCCAGCAGTCCCACGGGTGTCACAGATACGCAGTATTTT.

This clonotype came up many times. The chain joins TRBV7-6 to TRBJ2-3; no firm D call. CDR1 is SGHVS, CDR2 FNYEAQ, per germline. Trimming took 1 base from V and 4 from J, leaving 6 bases between them. The CDR3 sequence is 13 residues long. Here the CDR3 reads CASSLESPDTQYF. As DNA, the CDR3 is TGTGCCAGCAGCTTAGAATCTCCAGATACGCAGTATTTT.

This clonotype was detected a few times. The V call is TRBV6-1, the J call TRBJ1-5, with a possible D match to TRBD1 (6 bases). This CDR3 is built from 13 residues. Trimming left V 5 bases short and J 10 bases short, with 15 bases between. Germline V CDR1 and CDR2: MNHNS, SASEGT. The CDR3 here is CASSPTKGGPQHF. For the CDR3, the DNA is TGTGCCAGCAGTCCGACTAAGGGGGGTCCCCAGCATTTT.

A word on this clonotype: Possible read error: a much larger clone is one base away. J is TRBJ2-5 and V is TRBV29-1; 7 nucleotides line up with TRBD1. The trim removed 4 bases at V and 5 bases at J, leaving 13 bases unmatched. This CDR3 comprises 15 residues. Per germline, CDR1 SQVTM and CDR2 ANQGSEA. Written as DNA, the CDR3 is TGCAGCGTTGGACAGGGCGGTAAGCCATCGGAGACCCAGTACTTC. Translation: CSVGQGGKPSETQYF.

This clonotype has at least ten counts. The J gene is TRBJ2-1, the V gene TRBV29-1; 12 nucleotides agree with TRBD2. Trimming at V came to 7 bases and at J to 9 bases, leaving 7 bases not matched to a gene. This CDR3 comprises 13 residues. The germline V gene has CDR1 SQVTM and CDR2 ANQGSEA. This CDR3 is CSALAGGPGEQFF. DNA of the CDR3: TGCAGCGCTCTAGCGGGAGGGCCAGGTGAGCAGTTCTTC.

This clonotype was picked up many times. The chain employs TRBV11-2 and TRBJ1-1; 8 nucleotides agree with TRBD1. Germline V gene sequence: CDR1 SGHAT, CDR2 FQNNGV. Losses at the gene ends were 4 bases for V and 1 base for J; bases not matched to a gene: 5. This CDR3 contains 15 residues. CDR3 DNA: TGTGCCAGCAGCTACGGACAGGGTAAGAACACTGAAGCTTTCTTT. As protein: CASSYGQGKNTEAFF.

This clonotype was seen many times. The chain recombines TRBV20-1 with TRBJ2-3, with D tentatively TRBD2 (6 bases). Germline V CDR1 and CDR2: DFQATT, SNEGSKA (reference sequence). Trimming cost V 4 bases and J 2 bases, with 19 bases left between them. This CDR3 is built from 16 residues. In DNA, the CDR3 is TGCAGTGCTATTTTCCCCCTCGGGGGAAACACAGATACGCAGTATTTT. This codes for CSAIFPLGGNTDTQYF.

This clonotype was recorded at least ten times. The CDR3 region is CASSPSGQGTYEQYF. DNA for the CDR3: TGCGCCAGCAGCCCGAGTGGTCAGGGTACCTACGAGCAGTACTTC. The J gene is TRBJ2-7, the V gene TRBV4-3; the D gene is possibly TRBD1 (5 bases). CDR3 size: 15 residues. Trimming cost V 4 bases and J 2 bases, with 15 bases left between them. In germline, CDR1 is LGHNA, CDR2 YSLEER.

This clonotype was seen many times. J is TRBJ1-1 and V is TRBV7-9, with no clear D. Trimming took off 3 bases at V and 8 bases at J, with 16 bases between the two ends. The CDR3 length is 14 residues. The germline V gene encodes CDR1 SEHNR and CDR2 FQNEAQ (reference sequence). The CDR3 DNA follows: TGTGCCAGCAGCTTGATAGGTCAGGCTGGGGAAGCTTTCTTT. Translation gives CASSLIGQAGEAFF.

This clonotype occurred a few times. This chain connects TRBV3-1 to TRBJ2-1; TRBD2 matches at 9 bases. The CDR3 runs 16 residues. Germline V gene sequence: CDR1 LGHDT, CDR2 YNNKEL (reference sequence). Trimming removed 0 bases from V and 4 bases from J; junction bases left unmatched: 4. The CDR3 loop is CASSQEVAGVYNEQFF. The CDR3 DNA reads TGTGCCAGCAGCCAAGAGGTAGCGGGGGTTTACAATGAGCAGTTCTTC.